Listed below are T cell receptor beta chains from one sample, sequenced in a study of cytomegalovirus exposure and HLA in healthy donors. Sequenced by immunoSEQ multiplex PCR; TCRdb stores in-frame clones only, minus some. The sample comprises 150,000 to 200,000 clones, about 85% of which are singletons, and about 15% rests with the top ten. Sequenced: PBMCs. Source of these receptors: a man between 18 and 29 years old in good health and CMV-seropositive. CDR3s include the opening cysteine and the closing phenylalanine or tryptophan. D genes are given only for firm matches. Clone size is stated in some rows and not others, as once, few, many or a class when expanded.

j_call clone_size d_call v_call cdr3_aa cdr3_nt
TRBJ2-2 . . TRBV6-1 CASSEAGTNTGELFF TGTGCCAGCAGTGAGGCGGGAACGAACACCGGGGAGCTGTTTTTT
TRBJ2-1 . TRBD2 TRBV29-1 CSVVGGTSGGAGNEQFF TGCAGCGTTGTGGGGGGCACTAGCGGGGGGGCAGGCAATGAGCAGTTCTTC
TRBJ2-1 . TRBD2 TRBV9 CASSPGLAGIEQFF TGTGCCAGCAGCCCGGGACTAGCGGGAATCGAGCAGTTCTTC
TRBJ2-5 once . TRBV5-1 CASSLGVGETQYF TGCGCCAGCAGCTTAGGGGTGGGGGAGACCCAGTACTTC
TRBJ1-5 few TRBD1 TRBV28 CASRTGVSQPQHF TGTGCCAGCAGGACAGGGGTCAGTCAGCCCCAGCATTTT
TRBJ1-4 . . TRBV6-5 CASSITTGGEKLFF TGTGCCAGCAGTATCACAACGGGAGGGGAAAAACTGTTTTTT
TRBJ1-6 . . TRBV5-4 CASSLSTVSPLHF TGTGCCAGCAGCTTGTCTACGGTTTCACCCCTCCACTTT
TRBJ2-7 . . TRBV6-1 CASSGAGYYEQYF TGTGCCAGCAGTGGGGCCGGCTACTACGAGCAGTACTTC
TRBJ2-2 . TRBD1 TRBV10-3 CAASGTGVTGELFF TGTGCCGCCTCGGGGACAGGGGTGACCGGGGAGCTGTTTTTT
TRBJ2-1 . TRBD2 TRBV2 CASSEATSGSNEQFF TGTGCCAGCAGTGAAGCAACTAGCGGGAGCAATGAGCAGTTCTTC
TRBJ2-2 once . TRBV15 CATSSYRDYGELFF TGTGCCACCAGCAGCTACAGGGACTACGGGGAGCTGTTTTTT
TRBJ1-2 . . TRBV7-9 CASSSLLYGYTF TGTGCCAGCAGTAGCCTACTCTATGGCTACACCTTC
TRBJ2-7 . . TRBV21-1 CASSNPDRAYEQYF TGTGCCAGCAGCAATCCGGACAGGGCCTACGAGCAGTACTTC
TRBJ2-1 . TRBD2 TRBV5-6 CASSLAPAGGRHNEQFF TGTGCCAGCAGCTTGGCCCCTGCCGGGGGGAGACACAATGAGCAGTTCTTC
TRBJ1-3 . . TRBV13 CASSSSIFGNTIYF TGTGCCAGCAGCTCATCAATTTTTGGAAACACCATATATTTT
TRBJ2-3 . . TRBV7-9 CASSSGPSTDTQYF TGTGCCAGCAGTTCAGGTCCTAGCACAGATACGCAGTATTTT
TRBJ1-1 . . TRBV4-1 CASSQDRTGTAFF TGCGCCAGCAGCCAAGATAGAACAGGGACCGCTTTCTTT
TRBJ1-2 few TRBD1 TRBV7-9 CASSYRGEGYGYTF TGTGCCAGCAGCTACAGGGGAGAAGGCTATGGCTACACCTTC
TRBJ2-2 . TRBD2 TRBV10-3 CAISESGGLAGADTGELFF TGTGCCATCAGTGAGTCGGGTGGATTAGCGGGAGCGGACACCGGGGAGCTGTTTTTT
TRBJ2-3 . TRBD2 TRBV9 CASSLGTSGYTDTQYF TGTGCCAGCAGCCTAGGGACTAGCGGCTACACAGATACGCAGTATTTT
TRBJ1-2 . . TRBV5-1 CASSLNRESYGYTF TGCGCCAGCAGCTTAAACAGGGAGAGCTATGGCTACACCTTC
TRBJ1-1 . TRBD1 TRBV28 CASSLRQGAGDTEAFF TGTGCCAGCAGTTTAAGGCAGGGGGCTGGGGACACTGAAGCTTTCTTT
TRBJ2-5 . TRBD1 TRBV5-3 CARRLGQEVRETQYF TGTGCCAGAAGACTCGGACAGGAGGTACGAGAGACCCAGTACTTC
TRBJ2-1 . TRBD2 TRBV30 CAWNGGLAGIMQFF TGTGCCTGGAACGGCGGACTAGCGGGGATTATGCAGTTCTTC
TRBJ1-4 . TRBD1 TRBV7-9 CASSSGTEMNEKLFF TGTGCCAGCAGCTCCGGGACAGAGATGAATGAAAAACTGTTTTTT
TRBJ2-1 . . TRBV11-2 CASSSPGSSYNEQFF TGTGCCAGCAGCTCCCCCGGGAGCTCCTACAATGAGCAGTTCTTC